This TCR beta chain was observed in a study of brain metastases from non-small cell lung cancer. Germline V gives CDR1 SGHNT, CDR2 YYREEE (reference sequence). The CDR3 has 14 residues. J gave up 1 base and V 7 bases, and 7 bases lay outside the gene matches. Data came from immunoSEQ multiplex PCR; TCRdb stores just in-frame clones and leaves some out. The sample consists of approximately 5,100 clones, roughly 85% of them appearing once. This clone has a single count. V is TRBV5-4 and J is TRBJ2-5; TRBD1 agrees at 7 bases. Material: primary lung tumor tissue. This receptor was identified in a donor at least 40 years old with non-small cell lung cancer. DNA for the CDR3: TGTGCCAGCGGCCACAGGGGAAGCCAAGAGACCCAGTACTTC. Protein sequence: CASGHRGSQETQYF.